Detailed here is one T cell receptor beta chain. Its specificity is unknown. The sample comes from a study of cytomegalovirus exposure and HLA in healthy donors. Study-level background: Findings of an earlier analysis included around 120 million unique TCR beta sequences from 190 million or so T cells.

Trimming removed 4 bases at V and 4 bases at J, with 14 bases between. Germline V CDR1 and CDR2: MNHEY, SMNVEV (reference sequence). The CDR3 is made up of 14 amino acids. Though probably carrying unrecorded immune exposures, donors were nominally healthy at sampling. The study, taken as a whole, reports: Per a later analysis, HLA-associated TCR beta chains showed more clonal expansion than other, equally common TCR beta chains. It emerged from a later analysis that several of the most significant clusters appeared to be linked to common viral pathogens.

Primers: 60 Vbeta forward and 13 Jbeta reverse. Some clones are missing from TCRdb's copy, which holds only in-frame ones; the method was immunoSEQ multiplex PCR. The sample holds about 130,000 clones, roughly 85% seen once. The chain has TRBV27 and TRBJ2-7, with TRBD1 as a possible D gene (5 bases). Material: PBMCs. The TCR sequence derives from a middle-aged man in good health and CMV-seropositive. CDR3: CASSSIRVSYEQYF. Written as DNA, the CDR3 is TGTGCCAGCAGTTCAATCAGGGTATCGTACGAGCAGTACTTC.